This TCR beta chain comes out of a study of identical twins. Unique molecular identifiers were present on the cDNA, and a universal primer site came from template switching. A single record per CDR3 protein comes from TCRdb applying MiXCR to the 5' RACE reads. This sample carries about 260,000 distinct CDR3 sequences, 5.5% to 8% of them seen once, and the ten largest clones take under 4%. This clonotype showed up just a few times. The antigen remains unidentified. From germline, CDR1 is LGHDT and CDR2 YNNKEL (reference sequence). The CDR3 consists of 15 residues. Trimming cost V 2 bases and J 7 bases; bases outside gene matches: 4. Study-wide results and caveats: Interpretation of the results relied on cross-sectional statistical analysis and not on following the same donors. There is a chance that invariant MAIT and iNKT cells partially muddied zero-insertion analyses. Within cord blood, abundant beta clonotypes carried fewer insertions, but memory repertoires showed no such trend.

These data also featured in a second study, about yellow fever vaccine responses in identical twins.

Input material: memory (CD45RO+) T cells sorted from blood. The origin of this receptor is a young woman in good health. The V gene is TRBV3-1, the J gene TRBJ2-1, with 11 bases matching TRBD2. CDR3 DNA: TGTGCCAGCAGCCAACTGTCTAGCGGGAGGAATGAGCAGTTCTTC. It specifies CASSQLSSGRNEQFF.